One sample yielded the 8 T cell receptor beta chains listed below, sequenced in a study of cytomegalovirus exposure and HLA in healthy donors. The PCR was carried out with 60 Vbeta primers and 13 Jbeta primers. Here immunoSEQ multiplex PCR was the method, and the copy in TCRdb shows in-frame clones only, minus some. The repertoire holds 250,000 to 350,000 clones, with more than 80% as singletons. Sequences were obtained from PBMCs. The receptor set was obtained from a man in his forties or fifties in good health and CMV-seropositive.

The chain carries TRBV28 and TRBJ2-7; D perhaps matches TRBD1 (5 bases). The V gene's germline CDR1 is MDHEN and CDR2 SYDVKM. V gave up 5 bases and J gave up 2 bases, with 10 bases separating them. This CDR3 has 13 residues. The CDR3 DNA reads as TGTGCCAGCAGTCTCGACAGACCCTACGAGCAGTACTTC. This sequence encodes CASSLDRPYEQYF.

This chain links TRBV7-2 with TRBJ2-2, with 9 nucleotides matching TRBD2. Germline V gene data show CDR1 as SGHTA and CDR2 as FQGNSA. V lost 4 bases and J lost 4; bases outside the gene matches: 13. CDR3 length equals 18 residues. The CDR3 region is CASSSMGVVSGSTGELFF. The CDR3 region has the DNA TGTGCCAGCAGCTCAATGGGGGTCGTTAGCGGGAGCACCGGGGAGCTGTTTTTT.

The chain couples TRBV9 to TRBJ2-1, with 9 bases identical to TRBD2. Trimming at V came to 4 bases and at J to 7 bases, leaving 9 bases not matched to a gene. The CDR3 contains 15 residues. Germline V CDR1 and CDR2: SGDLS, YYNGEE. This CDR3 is CASSTVAGGLNEQFF. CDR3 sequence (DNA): TGTGCCAGCAGCACGGTGGCGGGAGGGCTTAATGAGCAGTTCTTC. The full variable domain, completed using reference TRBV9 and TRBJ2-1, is DSGVTQTPKHLITATGQRVTLRCSPRSGDLSVYWYQQSLDQGLQFLIQYYNGEERAKGNILERFSAQQFPDLHSELNLSSLELGDSALYFCASSTVAGGLNEQFFGPGTRLTVL.

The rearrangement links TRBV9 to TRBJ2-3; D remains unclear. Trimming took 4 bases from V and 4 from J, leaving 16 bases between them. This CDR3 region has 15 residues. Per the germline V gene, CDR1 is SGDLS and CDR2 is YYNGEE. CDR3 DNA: TGTGCCAGCAGCCCCAACCCCTCTAACGCAGATACGCAGTATTTT. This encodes CASSPNPSNADTQYF.

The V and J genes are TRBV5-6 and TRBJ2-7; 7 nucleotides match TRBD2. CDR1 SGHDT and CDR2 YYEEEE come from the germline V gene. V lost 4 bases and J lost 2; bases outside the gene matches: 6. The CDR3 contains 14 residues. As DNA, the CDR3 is TGTGCCAGCAGCGATGAACGGGGGGCCTACGAGCAGTACTTC. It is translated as CASSDERGAYEQYF.

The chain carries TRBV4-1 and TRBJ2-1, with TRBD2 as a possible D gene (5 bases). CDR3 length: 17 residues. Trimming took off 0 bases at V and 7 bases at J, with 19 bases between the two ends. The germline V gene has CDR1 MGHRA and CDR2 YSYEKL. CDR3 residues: CASSQDIQQNPGNEQFF. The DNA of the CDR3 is TGCGCCAGCAGCCAAGATATTCAGCAAAACCCGGGGAATGAGCAGTTCTTC.

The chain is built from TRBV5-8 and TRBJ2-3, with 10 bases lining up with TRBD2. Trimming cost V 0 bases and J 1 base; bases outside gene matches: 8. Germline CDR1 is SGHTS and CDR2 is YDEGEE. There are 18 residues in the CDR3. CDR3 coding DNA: TGTGCCAGCAGCTTGGCCGCCTTTCTAGCGGGGGGCACAGATACGCAGTATTTT. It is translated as CASSLAAFLAGGTDTQYF.

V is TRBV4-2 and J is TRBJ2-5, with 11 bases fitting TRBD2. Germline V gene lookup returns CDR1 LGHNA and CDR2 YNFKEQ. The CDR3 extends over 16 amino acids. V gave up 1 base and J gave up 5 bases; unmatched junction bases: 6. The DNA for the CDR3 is TGTGCCAGCAGCCAAGCTACTAGCGGGAGCCGGGAGACCCAGTACTTC. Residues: CASSQATSGSRETQYF.